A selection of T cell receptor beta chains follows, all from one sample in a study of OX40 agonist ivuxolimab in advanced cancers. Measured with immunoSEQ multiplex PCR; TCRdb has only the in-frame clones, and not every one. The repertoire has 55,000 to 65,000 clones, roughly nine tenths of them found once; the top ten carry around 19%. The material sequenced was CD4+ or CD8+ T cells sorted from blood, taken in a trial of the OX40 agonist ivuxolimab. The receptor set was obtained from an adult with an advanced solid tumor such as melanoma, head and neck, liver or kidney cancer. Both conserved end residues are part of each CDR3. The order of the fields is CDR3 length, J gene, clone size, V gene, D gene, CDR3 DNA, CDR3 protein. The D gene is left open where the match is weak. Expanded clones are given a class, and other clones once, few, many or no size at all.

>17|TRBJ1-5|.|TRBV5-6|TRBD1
TGTGCCAGCAGCTCCACAGGGGGGGATTCTAGCAATCAGCCCCAGCATTTT
CASSSTGGDSSNQPQHF
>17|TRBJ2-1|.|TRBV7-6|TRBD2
TGTGCCAGCAGCTCCCCACCCTCTAGCGGGGGGGCCACTGAGCAGTTCTTC
CASSSPPSSGGATEQFF
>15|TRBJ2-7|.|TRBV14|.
TGTGCCAGCAGCCAAGAAGAAGAGTCGGCCAACGAGCAGTACTTC
CASSQEEESANEQYF
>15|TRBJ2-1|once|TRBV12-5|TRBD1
TGTGCTAGTGGTTTGGGACAGGGTGGATACAATGAGCAGTTCTTC
CASGLGQGGYNEQFF
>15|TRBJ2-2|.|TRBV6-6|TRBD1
TGTGCCAGCAGTTCCGGACAGGGAAGGCACGGGGAGCTGTTTTTT
CASSSGQGRHGELFF
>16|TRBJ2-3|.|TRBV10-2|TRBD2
TGCGCCAGCAGTGAGTCGACCGGGGGGGGTGCAGATACGCAGTATTTT
CASSESTGGGADTQYF
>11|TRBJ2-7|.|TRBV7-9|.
TGTGCCAGCAGCTTCTCTTACGAGCAGTACTTC
CASSFSYEQYF
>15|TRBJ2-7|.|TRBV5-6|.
TGTGCCAGCAGCTTGGAGGCGGGAAAAGTCAGCGAGCAGTACTTC
CASSLEAGKVSEQYF
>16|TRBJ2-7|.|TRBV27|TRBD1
TGTGCCAGCAGTTTATTGTCGCGACAGGGGTCGTACGAGCAGTACTTC
CASSLLSRQGSYEQYF
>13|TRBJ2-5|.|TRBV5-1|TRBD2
TGCGCCAGCAGGGGGGGGAACCAAGAGACCCAGTACTTC
CASRGGNQETQYF
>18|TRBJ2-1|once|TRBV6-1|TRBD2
TGTGCCAGCAGTGCCTTTGGGGGAGCGGGGGGCTCCTACAATGAGCAGTTCTTC
CASSAFGGAGGSYNEQFF
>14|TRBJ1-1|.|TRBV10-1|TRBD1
TGCGCCAGCAGTGAGTCGGGGACAGCCACTGAAGCTTTCTTT
CASSESGTATEAFF
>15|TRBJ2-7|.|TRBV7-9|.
TGTGCCAGCAGCTTTGGACAGTCAGGTTTTTACGAGCAGTACTTC
CASSFGQSGFYEQYF
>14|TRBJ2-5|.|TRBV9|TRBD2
TGTGCCAGCAGCGGGGGACTAGCGGTGGGGACCCAGTACTTC
CASSGGLAVGTQYF
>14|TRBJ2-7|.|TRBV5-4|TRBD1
TGTGCCAGCACCCAGGGGGACAGATCCTACGAGCAGTACTTC
CASTQGDRSYEQYF
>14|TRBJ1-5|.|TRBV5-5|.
TGTGCCAGCAGTATCACAGGGAGCAATCAGCCCCAGCATTTT
CASSITGSNQPQHF
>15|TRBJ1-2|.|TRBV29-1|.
TGCAGCGTTGAGGTAGGAGAGACAGAGGACTATGGCTACACCTTC
CSVEVGETEDYGYTF
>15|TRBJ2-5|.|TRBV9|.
TGTGCCAGCAGCCAAGACAGCCGACCGATGGAGACCCAGTACTTC
CASSQDSRPMETQYF
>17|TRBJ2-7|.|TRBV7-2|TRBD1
TGTGCCAGCAGCTTAGAGGGCGGAGACAGGGTCTCCTACGAGCAGTACTTC
CASSLEGGDRVSYEQYF
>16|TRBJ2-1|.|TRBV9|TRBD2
TGTGCCAGCAGCGTAGAGGTAGCGGGGTTGCGGGGTGAGCAGTTCTTC
CASSVEVAGLRGEQFF
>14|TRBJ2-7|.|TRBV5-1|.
TGCGCCAGCAGCTTCTTCGCCTCCGGCTACGAGCAGTACTTC
CASSFFASGYEQYF
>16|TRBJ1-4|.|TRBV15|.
TGTGCCACCAGCAGAGATACCAGGGCCCAGAATGAAAAACTGTTTTTT
CATSRDTRAQNEKLFF
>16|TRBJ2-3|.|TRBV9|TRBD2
TGTGCCAGCAGCGTAAGTAGCGGGGGGGCCACAGATACGCAGTATTTT
CASSVSSGGATDTQYF
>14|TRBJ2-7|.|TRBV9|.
TGTGCCAGCAGCGTAGAGGGGGGTACCCACGAGCAGTACTTC
CASSVEGGTHEQYF
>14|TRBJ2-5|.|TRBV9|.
TGTGCCAGCAGCGTAGACGGGGGCCAAGAGACCCAGTACTTC
CASSVDGGQETQYF
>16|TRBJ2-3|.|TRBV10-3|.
TGTGCCATCAGTGGCTCAGGGGGGACGGGGGGAGATACGCAGTATTTT
CAISGSGGTGGDTQYF
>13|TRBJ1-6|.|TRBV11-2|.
TGTGCCAGCAGCCCGGGACACAATTCACCCCTCCACTTT
CASSPGHNSPLHF
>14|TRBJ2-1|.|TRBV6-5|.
TGTGCCAGCACTCCCCTTGGGATGGACAATGAGCAGTTCTTC
CASTPLGMDNEQFF
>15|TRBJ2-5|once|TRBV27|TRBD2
TGTGCCAGTTTTCCGACTAGCGGGGTCCAAGAGACCCAGTACTTC
CASFPTSGVQETQYF
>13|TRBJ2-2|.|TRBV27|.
TGTGCCAGCAGCCCAGGGGCGGTCGGGGAGCTGTTTTTT
CASSPGAVGELFF
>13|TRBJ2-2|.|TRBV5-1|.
TGCGCCAGCAGCTGGGTTGGGGCCGGGGAGCTGTTTTTT
CASSWVGAGELFF
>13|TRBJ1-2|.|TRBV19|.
TGTGCCAGTAGCACTAGAACCAGGGACCGGGACACCTTC
CASSTRTRDRDTF
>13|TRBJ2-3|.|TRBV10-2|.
TGCGCCTCCTCGGACTATCGCACAGATACGCAGTATTTT
CASSDYRTDTQYF
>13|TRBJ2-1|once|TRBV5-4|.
TGTGCCAGCAGCTTGGGGACGGGGTATGAGCAGTTCTTC
CASSLGTGYEQFF
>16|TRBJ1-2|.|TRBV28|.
TGTGCCAGCAGTTCCCCCCTGGACACCGAAAGCTATGGCTACACCTTC
CASSSPLDTESYGYTF
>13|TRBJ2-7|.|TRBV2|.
TGTGCCAGCAGATGGAACAGCGACTACGAGCAGTACTTC
CASRWNSDYEQYF
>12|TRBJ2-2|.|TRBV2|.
TGTGCCAGCAGTGGGGGCACCGGGGAGCTGTTTTTT
CASSGGTGELFF
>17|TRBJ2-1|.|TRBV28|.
TGTGCCAGCAGTTCATATGGGACGGGGATGATTTACAATGAGCAGTTCTTC
CASSSYGTGMIYNEQFF
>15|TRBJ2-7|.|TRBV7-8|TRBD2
TGTGCCAGCAGCTTAGAGGTGCGGGGGGCCTACGAGCAGTACTTC
CASSLEVRGAYEQYF
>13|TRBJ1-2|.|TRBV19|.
TGTGCCAGTAGTATTGGGCTTATTCGTGGCTACACCTTC
CASSIGLIRGYTF
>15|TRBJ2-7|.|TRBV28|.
TGTGCCAGCAGCCCGTTGCCTGAGGGTTGGTACGAGCAGTACTTC
CASSPLPEGWYEQYF
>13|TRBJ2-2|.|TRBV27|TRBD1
TGTGCCAGCGGACACAGGGGCACCGGGGAGCTGTTTTTT
CASGHRGTGELFF
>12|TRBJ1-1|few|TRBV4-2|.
TGTGCCAGCAGCTTGAAGGGTATGGTAGCTTTCTTT
CASSLKGMVAFF
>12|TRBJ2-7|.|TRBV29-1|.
TGCAGCGTTCAGGGTCCCGCCTACGAGCAGTACTTC
CSVQGPAYEQYF
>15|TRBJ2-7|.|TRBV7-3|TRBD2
TGTGCCAGCAGCTTAGTACTAGCGGGCTCCTACGAGCAGTACTTC
CASSLVLAGSYEQYF
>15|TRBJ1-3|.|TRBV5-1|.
TGCGCCAGCAGCTTGGAAGGGGCGAGGGGAAACACCATATATTTT
CASSLEGARGNTIYF
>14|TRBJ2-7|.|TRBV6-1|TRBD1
TGTGCCAGCAGGGATCCGGGACAGGGTAACGAGCAGTACTTC
CASRDPGQGNEQYF
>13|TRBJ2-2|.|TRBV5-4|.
TGTGCCAGCAGCTTCAGGGGAGGGGGGGAGCTGTTTTTT
CASSFRGGGELFF
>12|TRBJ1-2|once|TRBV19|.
TGTGCCAGTAGCGTGGCGAACTATGGCTACACCTTC
CASSVANYGYTF
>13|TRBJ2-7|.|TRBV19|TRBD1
TGTGCCAGTAGCCGGGACAGTTTCTACGAGCAGTACTTC
CASSRDSFYEQYF
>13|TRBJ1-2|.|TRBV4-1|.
TGCGCCAGCAGCCAAGATCAGTGGCCAGTGGAGACCTTC
CASSQDQWPVETF
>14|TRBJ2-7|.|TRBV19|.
TGTGCCAGTAGTGGAGCTGGGGCAGGCTACCAGCAGTACTTC
CASSGAGAGYQQYF
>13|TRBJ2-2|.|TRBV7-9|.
TGTGCCAGCAGCCTGGGTAACACCGGGGAGCTGTTTTTT
CASSLGNTGELFF
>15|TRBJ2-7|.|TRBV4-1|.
TGCGCCAGCAGCCAAGACCGTGGGGGCTCCTACGAGCAGTACTTC
CASSQDRGGSYEQYF